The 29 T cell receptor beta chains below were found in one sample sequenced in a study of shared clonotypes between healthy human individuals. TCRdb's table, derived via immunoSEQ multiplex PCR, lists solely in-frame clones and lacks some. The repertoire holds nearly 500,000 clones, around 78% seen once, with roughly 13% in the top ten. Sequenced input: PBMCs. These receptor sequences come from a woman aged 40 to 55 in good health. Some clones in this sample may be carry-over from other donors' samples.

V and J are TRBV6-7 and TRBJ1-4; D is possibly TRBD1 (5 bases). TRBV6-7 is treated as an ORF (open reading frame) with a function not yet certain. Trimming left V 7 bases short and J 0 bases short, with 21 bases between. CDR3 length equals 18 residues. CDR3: CASIPFTVGESTNEKLFF. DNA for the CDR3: TGTGCCAGCATTCCCTTTACCGTAGGGGAGTCAACTAATGAAAAACTGTTTTTT.

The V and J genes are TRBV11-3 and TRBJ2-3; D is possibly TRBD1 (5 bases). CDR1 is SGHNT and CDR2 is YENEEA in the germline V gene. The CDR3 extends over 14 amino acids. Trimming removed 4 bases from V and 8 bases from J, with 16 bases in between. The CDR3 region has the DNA TGTGCCAGCAGCTCCAACAACCACAGGACTACGCAGTATTTT. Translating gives CASSSNNHRTTQYF.

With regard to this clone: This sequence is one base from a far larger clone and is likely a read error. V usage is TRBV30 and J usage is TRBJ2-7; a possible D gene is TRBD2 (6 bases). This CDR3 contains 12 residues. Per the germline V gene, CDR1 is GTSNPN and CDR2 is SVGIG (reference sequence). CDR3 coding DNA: TGTACCTGGAACTACGGGGGCTACGAGCAGTACTTC. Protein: CTWNYGGYEQYF.

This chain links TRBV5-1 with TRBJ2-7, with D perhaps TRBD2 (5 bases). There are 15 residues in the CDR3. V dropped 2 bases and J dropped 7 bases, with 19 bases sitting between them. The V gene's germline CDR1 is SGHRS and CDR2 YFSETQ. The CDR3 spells CASSLSADSSGEQYF. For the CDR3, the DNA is TGCGCCAGCAGCTTAAGCGCGGACTCCTCCGGGGAGCAGTACTTC.

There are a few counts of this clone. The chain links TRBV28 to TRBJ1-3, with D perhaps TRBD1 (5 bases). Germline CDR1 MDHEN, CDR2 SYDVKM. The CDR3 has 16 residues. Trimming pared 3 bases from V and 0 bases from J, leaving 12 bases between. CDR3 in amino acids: CASSLGGVRSGNTIYF. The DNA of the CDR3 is TGTGCCAGCAGTTTGGGGGGGGTACGCTCTGGAAACACCATATATTTT.

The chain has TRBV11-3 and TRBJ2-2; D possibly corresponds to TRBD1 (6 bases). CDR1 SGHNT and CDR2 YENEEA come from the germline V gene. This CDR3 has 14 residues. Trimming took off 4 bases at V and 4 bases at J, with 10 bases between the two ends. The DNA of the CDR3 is TGTGCCAGCAGCTCTGGGACAATCACCGGGGAGCTGTTTTTT. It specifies CASSSGTITGELFF.

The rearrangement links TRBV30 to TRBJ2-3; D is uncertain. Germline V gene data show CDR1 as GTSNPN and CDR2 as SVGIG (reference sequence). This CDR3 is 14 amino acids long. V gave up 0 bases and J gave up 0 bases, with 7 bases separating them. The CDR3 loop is CAWSVVGSTDTQYF. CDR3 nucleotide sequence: TGTGCCTGGAGTGTAGTTGGGAGCACAGATACGCAGTATTTT.

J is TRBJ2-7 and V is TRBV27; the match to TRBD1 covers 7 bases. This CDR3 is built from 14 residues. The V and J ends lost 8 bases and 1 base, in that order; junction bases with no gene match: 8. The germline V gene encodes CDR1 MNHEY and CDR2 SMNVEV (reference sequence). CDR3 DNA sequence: TGTGCCAGCCGCCCCTCAGGGGGTTCCTACGAGCAGTACTTC. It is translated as CASRPSGGSYEQYF.

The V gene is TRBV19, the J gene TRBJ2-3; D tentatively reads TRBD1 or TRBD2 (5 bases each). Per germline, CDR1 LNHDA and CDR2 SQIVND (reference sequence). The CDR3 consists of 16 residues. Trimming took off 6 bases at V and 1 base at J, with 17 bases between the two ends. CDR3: CASSPTPGRGTDTQYF. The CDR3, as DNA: TGTGCCAGTAGCCCAACCCCGGGACGGGGCACAGATACGCAGTATTTT.

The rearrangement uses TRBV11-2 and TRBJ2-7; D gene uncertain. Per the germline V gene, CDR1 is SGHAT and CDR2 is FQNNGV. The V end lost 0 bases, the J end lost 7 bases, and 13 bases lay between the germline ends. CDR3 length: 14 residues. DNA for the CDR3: TGTGCCAGCAGCTTAGATCGGGTGGCGAGGGAGCAGTACTTC. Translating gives CASSLDRVAREQYF.

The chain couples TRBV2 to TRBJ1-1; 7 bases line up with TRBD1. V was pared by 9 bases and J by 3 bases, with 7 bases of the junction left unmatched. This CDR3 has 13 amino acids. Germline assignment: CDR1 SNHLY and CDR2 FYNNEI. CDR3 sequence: CASGQERDTEAFF. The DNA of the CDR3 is TGTGCCAGTGGACAGGAGCGAGACACTGAAGCTTTCTTT.

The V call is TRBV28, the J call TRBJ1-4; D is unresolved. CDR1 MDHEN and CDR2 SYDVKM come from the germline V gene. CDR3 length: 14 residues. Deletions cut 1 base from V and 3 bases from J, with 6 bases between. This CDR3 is CASSLSQSNEKLFF. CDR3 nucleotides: TGTGCCAGCAGTTTATCGCAGTCTAATGAAAAACTGTTTTTT.

The CDR3 region is CAWSVPTHRADQPQHF. The DNA of the CDR3 is TGTGCCTGGAGTGTACCGACCCATCGGGCAGATCAGCCCCAGCATTTT. This chain uses TRBV30 with TRBJ1-5; no clear D. In germline, CDR1 is GTSNPN, CDR2 SVGIG (reference sequence). The CDR3 spans 16 residues. The germline V and J ends were trimmed by 0 bases and 5 bases, with 17 bases remaining between them.

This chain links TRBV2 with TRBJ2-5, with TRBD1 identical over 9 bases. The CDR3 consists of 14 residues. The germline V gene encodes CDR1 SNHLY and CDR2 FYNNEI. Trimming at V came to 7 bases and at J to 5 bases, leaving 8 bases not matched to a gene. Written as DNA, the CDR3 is TGTGCCAGCACCGAACAGGGGGCCGGGGAGACCCAGTACTTC. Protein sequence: CASTEQGAGETQYF.

The CDR3 sequence is CASSEFAGGETQYF. The DNA for the CDR3 is TGTGCCAGCAGTGAATTTGCAGGGGGGGAGACCCAGTACTTC. J is TRBJ2-5 and V is TRBV25-1; D possibly corresponds to TRBD1 (7 bases). Deletions cut 1 base from V and 5 bases from J, with 11 bases between. Germline V lookup: CDR1 MGHDK, CDR2 SYGVNS. CDR3 length: 14 residues.

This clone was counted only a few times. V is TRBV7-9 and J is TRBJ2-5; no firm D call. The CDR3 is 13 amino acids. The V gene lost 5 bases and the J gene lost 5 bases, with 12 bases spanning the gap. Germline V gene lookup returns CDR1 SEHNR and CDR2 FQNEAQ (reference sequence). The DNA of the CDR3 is TGTGCCAGCAGCCGCAACGGGTGGGAGACCCAGTACTTC. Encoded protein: CASSRNGWETQYF.

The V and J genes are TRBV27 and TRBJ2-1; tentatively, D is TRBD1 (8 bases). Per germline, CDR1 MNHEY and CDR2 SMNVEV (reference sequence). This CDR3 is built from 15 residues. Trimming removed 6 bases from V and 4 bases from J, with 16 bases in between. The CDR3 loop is CASRRTGGGYNEQFF. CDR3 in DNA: TGTGCCAGCAGAAGAACAGGGGGGGGATACAATGAGCAGTTCTTC.

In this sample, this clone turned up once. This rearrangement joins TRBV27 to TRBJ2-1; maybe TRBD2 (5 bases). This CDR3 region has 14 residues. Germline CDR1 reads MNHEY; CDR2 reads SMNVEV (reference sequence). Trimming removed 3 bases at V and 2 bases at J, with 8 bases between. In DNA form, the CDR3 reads TGTGCCAGCAGTTTGTTTAGCGCCTACAATGAGCAGTTCTTC. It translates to CASSLFSAYNEQFF.

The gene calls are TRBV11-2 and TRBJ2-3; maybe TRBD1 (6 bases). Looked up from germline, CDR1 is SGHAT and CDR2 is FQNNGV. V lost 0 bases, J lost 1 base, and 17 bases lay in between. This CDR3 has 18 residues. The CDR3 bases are TGTGCCAGCAGCTTAGACGGACCCTCGAGACAGGGCACAGATACGCAGTATTTT. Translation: CASSLDGPSRQGTDTQYF. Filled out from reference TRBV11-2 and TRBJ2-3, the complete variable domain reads EAGVAQSPRYKIIEKRQSVAFWCNPISGHATLYWYQQILGQGPKLLIQFQNNGVVDDSQLPKDRFSAERLKGVDSTLKIQPAKLEDSAVYLCASSLDGPSRQGTDTQYFGPGTRLTVL.

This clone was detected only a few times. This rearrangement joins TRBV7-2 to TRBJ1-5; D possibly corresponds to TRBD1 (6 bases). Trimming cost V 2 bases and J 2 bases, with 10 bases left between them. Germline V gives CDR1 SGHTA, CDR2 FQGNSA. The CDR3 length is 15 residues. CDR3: CASSLQQGGNQPQHF. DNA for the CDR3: TGTGCCAGCAGCTTACAACAGGGAGGCAATCAGCCCCAGCATTTT.

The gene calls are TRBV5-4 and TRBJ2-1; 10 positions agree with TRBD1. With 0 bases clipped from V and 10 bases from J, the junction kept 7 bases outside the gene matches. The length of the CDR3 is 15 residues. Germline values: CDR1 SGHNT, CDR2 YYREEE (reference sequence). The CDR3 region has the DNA TGTGCCAGCAGCTTGGCCGGACAGGGGGTGTGGGAGCAGTTCTTC. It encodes CASSLAGQGVWEQFF. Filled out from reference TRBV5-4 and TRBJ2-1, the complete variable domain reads ETGVTQSPTHLIKTRGQQVTLRCSSQSGHNTVSWYQQALGQGPQFIFQYYREEENGRGNFPPRFSGLQFPNYSSELNVNALELDDSALYLCASSLAGQGVWEQFFGPGTRLTVL.

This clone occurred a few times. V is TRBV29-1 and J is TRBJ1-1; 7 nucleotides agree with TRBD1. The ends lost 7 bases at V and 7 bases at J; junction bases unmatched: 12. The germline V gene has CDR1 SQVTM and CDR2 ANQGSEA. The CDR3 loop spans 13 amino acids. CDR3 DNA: TGCAGCGGAGCCCCACAGGGGACCGGTGAAGCTTTCTTT. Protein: CSGAPQGTGEAFF.

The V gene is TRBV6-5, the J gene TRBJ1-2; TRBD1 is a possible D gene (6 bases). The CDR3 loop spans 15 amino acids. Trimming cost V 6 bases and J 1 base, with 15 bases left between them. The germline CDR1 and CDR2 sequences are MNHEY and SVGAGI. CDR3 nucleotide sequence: TGTGCCAGCAGATTTGCAGGGGCCAATAACTATGGCTACACCTTC. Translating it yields CASRFAGANNYGYTF.

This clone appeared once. The CDR3 nucleotides are TGCGCCAGCAGTCCGAGGGACAGGGGATACGAGCAGTACTTC. Translated, it gives CASSPRDRGYEQYF. The V call is TRBV10-2, the J call TRBJ2-7; 10 bases align to TRBD1. The CDR3 is 14 amino acids. Trimming removed 5 bases from V and 4 bases from J; junction bases left unmatched: 5. Germline CDR1 and CDR2: WSHSY and SAAADI.

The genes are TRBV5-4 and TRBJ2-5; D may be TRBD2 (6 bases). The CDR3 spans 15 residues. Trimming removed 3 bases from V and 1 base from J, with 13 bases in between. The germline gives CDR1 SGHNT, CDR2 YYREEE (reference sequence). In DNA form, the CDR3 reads TGTGCCAGCAGCTGGGACCCGGGACTCCAAGAGACCCAGTACTTC. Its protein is CASSWDPGLQETQYF.

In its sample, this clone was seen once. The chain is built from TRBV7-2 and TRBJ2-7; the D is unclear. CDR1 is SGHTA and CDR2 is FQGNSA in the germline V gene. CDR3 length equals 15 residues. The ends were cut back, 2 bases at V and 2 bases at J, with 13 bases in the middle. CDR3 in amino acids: CASSLSWQLTYEQYF. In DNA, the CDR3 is TGTGCCAGCAGCTTATCTTGGCAGCTGACCTACGAGCAGTACTTC.

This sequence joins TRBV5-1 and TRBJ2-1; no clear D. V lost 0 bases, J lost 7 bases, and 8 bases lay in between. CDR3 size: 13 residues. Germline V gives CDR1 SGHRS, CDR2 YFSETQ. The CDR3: CASSLGFQNEQFF. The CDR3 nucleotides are TGCGCCAGCAGCTTGGGATTCCAAAATGAGCAGTTCTTC.

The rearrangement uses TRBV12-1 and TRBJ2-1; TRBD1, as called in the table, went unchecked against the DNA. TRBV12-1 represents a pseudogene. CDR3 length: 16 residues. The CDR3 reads CASSPEPGQINNEQFF. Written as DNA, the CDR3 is TGTGCCAGCAGCCCAGAACCGGGACAGATTAACAATGAGCAGTTCTTC.

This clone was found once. The chain's CDR3 is CASRADRIISQPQHF. CDR3 nucleotide sequence: TGTGCCAGCAGGGCGGACAGGATTATCTCGCAGCCCCAGCATTTT. V and J are TRBV21-1 and TRBJ1-5; the D call in the table, TRBD1, was not verified against the DNA. TRBV21-1 is a pseudogene locus. The CDR3 runs to 15 residues.